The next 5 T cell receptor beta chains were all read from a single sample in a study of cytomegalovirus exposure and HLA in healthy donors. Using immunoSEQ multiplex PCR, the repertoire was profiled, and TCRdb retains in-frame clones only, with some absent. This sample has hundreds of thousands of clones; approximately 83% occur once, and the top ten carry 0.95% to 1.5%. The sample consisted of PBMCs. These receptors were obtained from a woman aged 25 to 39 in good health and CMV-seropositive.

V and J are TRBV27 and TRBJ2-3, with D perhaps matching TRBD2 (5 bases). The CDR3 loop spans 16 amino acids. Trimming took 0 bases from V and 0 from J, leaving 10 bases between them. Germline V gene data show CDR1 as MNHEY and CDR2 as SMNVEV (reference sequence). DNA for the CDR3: TGTGCCAGCAGTTTATCTCTACCGGGAAGCACAGATACGCAGTATTTT. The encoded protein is CASSLSLPGSTDTQYF.

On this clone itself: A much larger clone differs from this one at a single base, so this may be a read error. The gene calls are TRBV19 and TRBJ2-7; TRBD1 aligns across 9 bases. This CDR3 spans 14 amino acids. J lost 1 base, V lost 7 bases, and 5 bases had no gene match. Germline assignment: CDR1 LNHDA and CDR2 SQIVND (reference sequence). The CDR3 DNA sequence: TGTGCCAGTAAAATCGGGACAGGGTCCTACGAGCAGTACTTC. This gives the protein CASKIGTGSYEQYF.

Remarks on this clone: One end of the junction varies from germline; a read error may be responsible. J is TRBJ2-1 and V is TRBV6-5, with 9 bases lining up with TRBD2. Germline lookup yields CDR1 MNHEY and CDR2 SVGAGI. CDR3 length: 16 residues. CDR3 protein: CASSYYSGSPHNEQFF. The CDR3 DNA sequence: TGTGCCAGCAGCTACTATAGCGGGAGCCCCCACAATGAGCAGTTCTTC.

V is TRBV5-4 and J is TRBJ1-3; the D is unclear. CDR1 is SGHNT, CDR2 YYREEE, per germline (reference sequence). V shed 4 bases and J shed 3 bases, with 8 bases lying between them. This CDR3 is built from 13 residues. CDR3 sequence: CASSVVFGNTIYF. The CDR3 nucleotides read TGTGCCAGCAGCGTCGTCTTTGGAAACACCATATATTTT.

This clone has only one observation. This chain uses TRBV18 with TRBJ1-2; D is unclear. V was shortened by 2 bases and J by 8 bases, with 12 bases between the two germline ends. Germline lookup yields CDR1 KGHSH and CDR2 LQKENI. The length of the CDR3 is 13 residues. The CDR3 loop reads CASSPEDDRGYTF. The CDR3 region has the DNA TGTGCCAGCTCACCAGAGGATGATCGAGGCTACACCTTC.